The 23 T cell receptor beta chains given below trace back to one sample, sequenced in a study of blood T cell repertoires in COVID-19 (dated by TCRdb to between 2020 and 2021). The library was built by means of the immunoSEQ multiplex PCR assay. Imported from immuneACCESS, the table was reduced by TCRdb to in-frame sequences with V and J called. These copies leave out some clones; in studies compared against another copy, an unresolved V gene accounts for under half, and the cause of the remainder is not known. Present in this sample are some 220,000 clones, roughly 84% of which were seen just once. Together, the top ten hold roughly 20% of the sample. Material for sequencing was peripheral blood. The source is an elderly woman with active or convalescent COVID-19.

The chain is built from TRBV9 and TRBJ1-4; D might be TRBD1 (5 bases). Trimming cost V 3 bases and J 4 bases, with 13 bases left between them. Germline loops: CDR1 SGDLS, CDR2 YYNGEE. The CDR3 spans 15 residues. CDR3 protein: CASSARGTFNEKLFF. CDR3 nucleotide sequence: TGTGCCAGCAGCGCCCGGGGGACCTTTAATGAAAAACTGTTTTTT.

A remark on this clone: Mismatch with germline at one junction end may stem from a read error. As DNA, the CDR3 is TGTGCCAGCCGCGTAGACGGCGGGGGGGCCAATCTCCAAGAGACCCAGTACTTC. Protein sequence: CASRVDGGGANLQETQYF. This chain joins TRBV9 and TRBJ2-5; 9 positions agree with TRBD2. Per germline, CDR1 SGDLS and CDR2 YYNGEE. There are 18 residues in the CDR3.

This chain links TRBV12-3 or TRBV12-4 with TRBJ2-1, with D maybe TRBD2 (6 bases). Trimming shortened V by 3 bases and J by 7 bases, and 10 bases separated the two germline ends. CDR3 length: 13 residues. For the CDR3, the DNA is TGTGCCAGCAGTTTTCCGGGGGTTAATGAGCAGTTCTTC. This encodes CASSFPGVNEQFF.

The genes are TRBV10-3 and TRBJ2-3, with D unclear. CDR1 is ENHRY and CDR2 is SYGVKD in the germline V gene. V lost 10 bases and J 0 bases, leaving 5 bases between the germline ends. CDR3 length: 11 residues. CDR3 bases: TGTGCCACCCAAAGCACAGATACGCAGTATTTT. Translated: CATQSTDTQYF.

The chain joins TRBV7-2 to TRBJ2-1; 7 bases are shared with TRBD2. V lost 5 bases to trimming and J lost 2 bases; unmatched junction nucleotides: 0. The CDR3 runs 13 residues. Germline-derived CDR1 and CDR2 are SGHTA and FQGNSA. Written as DNA, the CDR3 is TGTGCCAGCAGCCGGGGGGCCTACAATGAGCAGTTCTTC. Translation gives CASSRGAYNEQFF.

The V and J genes are TRBV20-1 and TRBJ2-1; D uncertain. This CDR3 comprises 13 residues. Germline V gives CDR1 DFQATT, CDR2 SNEGSKA (reference sequence). Trimming stripped 3 bases from V and 6 bases from J, with 12 bases between. The CDR3 protein is CSASRETGNEQFF. The CDR3 DNA reads TGCAGTGCTAGTCGAGAGACGGGCAATGAGCAGTTCTTC.

The rearrangement links TRBV19 to TRBJ2-2; unclear D gene. Germline V gives CDR1 LNHDA, CDR2 SQIVND (reference sequence). This CDR3 has 14 residues. With 8 bases removed from V and 1 base from J, the gap between germline ends came to 11 bases. The CDR3 DNA reads TGTGCCAGTCGACTTTCCTTGAACACCGGGGAGCTGTTTTTT. Translation: CASRLSLNTGELFF.

This clone was counted a single time. The same CDR3 is also encoded by other DNA sequences in this sample. The J gene is TRBJ2-3, the V gene TRBV5-6; D gene unclear. Germline V gives CDR1 SGHDT, CDR2 YYEEEE. Trimming pared 0 bases from V and 0 bases from J, leaving 5 bases between. The CDR3 sequence is 14 residues long. The CDR3 nucleotides are TGTGCCAGCAGCTTGGTCAGTAGCACAGATACGCAGTATTTT. This codes for CASSLVSSTDTQYF.

The chain employs TRBV10-2 and TRBJ2-7; D gene unclear. V dropped 5 bases and J dropped 3 bases, with 8 bases sitting between them. Germline CDR1 WSHSY, CDR2 SAAADI. The CDR3 covers 12 residues. The CDR3, as DNA: TGCGCCAGCAGTTTGGGCCTCTACGAGCAGTACTTC. Amino acid sequence: CASSLGLYEQYF.

The chain is built from TRBV18 and TRBJ1-1; D unclear. Germline V gives CDR1 KGHSH, CDR2 LQKENI. Trimming removed 3 bases from V and 3 bases from J, with 8 bases in between. CDR3 length equals 13 residues. The DNA of the CDR3 is TGTGCCAGCTCACCCAGGTGGGACACTGAAGCTTTCTTT. This translates into CASSPRWDTEAFF.

This chain joins TRBV4-1 and TRBJ2-3, with TRBD1 matching over 7 bases. V was pared by 0 bases and J by 3 bases, with 12 bases of the junction left unmatched. This CDR3 region has 18 residues. The germline V gene has CDR1 MGHRA and CDR2 YSYEKL. CDR3 in DNA: TGCGCCAGCAGCCAAGATCCACTTCAGGGGGTCGGGACAGATACGCAGTATTTT. Translating it yields CASSQDPLQGVGTDTQYF.

The J gene is TRBJ1-2, the V gene TRBV15; D is possibly TRBD1 (5 bases). From germline, CDR1 is LNHNV and CDR2 YYDKDF (reference sequence). This CDR3 is 14 amino acids long. The ends were cut back, 3 bases at V and 4 bases at J, with 12 bases in the middle. The DNA for the CDR3 is TGTGCCACCAGCAGCTCTAGGGGAGGCTATGGCTACACCTTC. This sequence encodes CATSSSRGGYGYTF.

This chain connects TRBV10-3 to TRBJ2-7; maybe TRBD1 (6 bases). CDR3 length: 16 residues. Germline V gene sequence: CDR1 ENHRY, CDR2 SYGVKD. V was cut by 0 bases and J by 4 bases, with 16 bases left in between. As DNA, the CDR3 is TGTGCCATCAGTGAGTCGCTGGGGGCACGGGGTTACGAGCAGTACTTC. Residues: CAISESLGARGYEQYF.

The V and J genes are TRBV7-9 and TRBJ1-4; TRBD1 is a possible D gene (6 bases). From germline, CDR1 is SEHNR and CDR2 FQNEAQ (reference sequence). The CDR3 runs to 15 residues. Trimming took off 1 base at V and 8 bases at J, with 14 bases between the two ends. The CDR3 coding sequence is TGTGCCAGCAGCTTAGGGACAGCCCCTATCGAAAAACTGTTTTTT. Amino acids: CASSLGTAPIEKLFF.

This chain connects TRBV4-2 to TRBJ2-3, with D maybe TRBD2 (5 bases). Germline CDR1 LGHNA, CDR2 YNFKEQ. This CDR3 contains 16 residues. Trimming cost V 1 base and J 3 bases, with 14 bases left between them. The CDR3 is CASSQAPGISTDTQYF. CDR3 sequence (DNA): TGTGCCAGCAGCCAAGCCCCCGGGATCTCGACAGATACGCAGTATTTT.

This clone occurred once. The rearrangement uses TRBV10-2 and TRBJ2-7, with 11 bases matching TRBD2. The germline CDR1 and CDR2 sequences are WSHSY and SAAADI. There are 14 residues in the CDR3. Germline trimming cut 8 bases from V and 3 bases from J; bases unmatched to any gene: 6. The CDR3 DNA reads TGCGCCAGCGGCGCGACTAGCGGGGTCTACGAGCAGTACTTC. As protein: CASGATSGVYEQYF.

The chain has TRBV7-9 and TRBJ1-1; 10 bases map to TRBD1. CDR1 is SEHNR, CDR2 FQNEAQ, per germline (reference sequence). The junction had 7 bases not matched to a gene; V was cut back by 2 bases and J by 4 bases. The CDR3 is 16 residues long. This chain's CDR3 is CASSLTVGQGSTEAFF. The CDR3 bases are TGTGCCAGCAGCTTAACGGTGGGACAGGGGAGCACTGAAGCTTTCTTT. The full variable domain, in which reference TRBV7-9 and TRBJ1-1 provide the parts outside the CDR3, is DTGVSQNPRHKITKRGQNVTFRCDPISEHNRLYWYRQTLGQGPEFLTYFQNEAQLEKSRLLSDRFSAERPKGSFSTLEIQRTEQGDSAMYLCASSLTVGQGSTEAFFGQGTRLTVV.

The chain carries TRBV3-1 (or the pseudogene TRBV3-2) and TRBJ2-1, with D perhaps matching TRBD1 (6 bases). The CDR3 covers 15 residues. Between the trimmed V and J ends, which lost 1 base and 10 bases, there was a span of 17 bases. Germline CDR1 reads LGHDT; CDR2 reads YNNKEL (reference sequence). CDR3 sequence reads: CASSQVRDTYPEQFF. CDR3 bases: TGTGCCAGCAGCCAAGTACGGGACACCTATCCCGAGCAGTTCTTC.

The rearrangement joins TRBV19 to TRBJ2-1; D perhaps matches TRBD1 (6 bases). Germline-derived CDR1 and CDR2 are LNHDA and SQIVND (reference sequence). The CDR3 sequence is 13 residues long. V lost 2 bases and J 7 bases, leaving 9 bases between the germline ends. The CDR3 sequence is CASSISRGNEQFF. The CDR3 DNA reads as TGTGCCAGTAGTATATCTAGGGGGAATGAGCAGTTCTTC.

J is TRBJ2-7 and V is TRBV7-9; 10 nucleotides match TRBD2. The CDR3 is made up of 18 amino acids. V lost 3 bases and J lost 3; bases outside the gene matches: 14. Germline V gives CDR1 SEHNR, CDR2 FQNEAQ (reference sequence). CDR3 in amino acids: CASSLRSSGGLQNYEQYF. The CDR3, as DNA: TGTGCCAGCAGCTTGCGTTCTAGCGGGGGCCTCCAGAACTACGAGCAGTACTTC. The variable domain in full, with the rest retrieved from reference TRBV7-9 and TRBJ2-7, is DTGVSQNPRHKITKRGQNVTFRCDPISEHNRLYWYRQTLGQGPEFLTYFQNEAQLEKSRLLSDRFSAERPKGSFSTLEIQRTEQGDSAMYLCASSLRSSGGLQNYEQYFGPGTRLTVT.

The table lists this clone with a count of one. V gene TRBV2 combines with J gene TRBJ2-5; 11 bases are a match to TRBD2. This CDR3 has 15 residues. The J segment lost 9 bases and the V segment lost 6 bases, leaving 12 bases of the junction unmatched. The germline V gene encodes CDR1 SNHLY and CDR2 FYNNEI. The CDR3 loop is CASSPTSGAEVSQYF. The DNA for the CDR3 is TGTGCCAGCAGCCCGACTAGCGGGGCCGAGGTGTCCCAGTACTTC.

The J gene is TRBJ1-6, the V gene TRBV2; 11 bases are shared with TRBD1. The CDR3 spans 15 residues. The V gene's germline CDR1 is SNHLY and CDR2 FYNNEI. The V gene end was trimmed by 9 bases and the J gene end by 7 bases; junction bases not matched to a gene: 8. This chain's CDR3 is CARSTRTGGNSPLHF. CDR3 nucleotides: TGTGCCAGGTCAACCCGGACAGGGGGCAATTCACCCCTCCACTTT.

This chain connects TRBV5-1 to TRBJ1-4; the D gene is possibly TRBD1 (6 bases). V was clipped by 0 bases and J by 3 bases, with 9 bases between them. Germline-derived CDR1 and CDR2 are SGHRS and YFSETQ. This CDR3 region has 15 residues. The CDR3 is CASSLEAGANEKLFF. The CDR3 bases are TGCGCCAGCAGCTTGGAAGCAGGGGCTAATGAAAAACTGTTTTTT.